The 8 T cell receptor beta chains below were found in one sample sequenced in a study of blood T cell repertoires in COVID-19. The assay was immunoSEQ multiplex PCR, and TCRdb's table has in-frame clones only and misses some. Of around 270,000 clones in the sample, about 89% were seen once. The sequenced sample consisted of peripheral blood. These receptor sequences come from a man aged 35-49 years who had recovered from COVID-19.

The V call is TRBV11-2, the J call TRBJ1-3, with 9 bases aligning to TRBD1. The germline CDR1 and CDR2 sequences are SGHAT and FQNNGV. This CDR3 comprises 14 residues. V was pared by 4 bases and J by 7 bases, with 5 bases of the junction left unmatched. The CDR3 DNA follows: TGTGCCAGCAGCTCGCACAGGGGGCGGAACACCATATATTTT. It encodes CASSSHRGRNTIYF. Variable domain in full (rest from reference TRBV11-2 and TRBJ1-3): EAGVAQSPRYKIIEKRQSVAFWCNPISGHATLYWYQQILGQGPKLLIQFQNNGVVDDSQLPKDRFSAERLKGVDSTLKIQPAKLEDSAVYLCASSSHRGRNTIYFGEGSWLTVV.

The chain combines TRBV7-6 with TRBJ2-7; TRBD2 agrees at 7 bases. Losses at the gene ends were 1 base for V and 3 bases for J; bases not matched to a gene: 6. The germline V gene has CDR1 SGHVS and CDR2 FNYEAQ. The CDR3 loop spans 15 amino acids. CDR3 sequence: CASSLGAGVGYEQYF. CDR3 in DNA: TGTGCCAGCAGCTTAGGGGCGGGGGTTGGCTACGAGCAGTACTTC.

The chain recombines TRBV9 with TRBJ2-3; D is possibly TRBD1 (6 bases). Per the germline V gene, CDR1 is SGDLS and CDR2 is YYNGEE. The CDR3 extends over 15 amino acids. Trimming cost V 2 bases and J 5 bases, with 15 bases left between them. The CDR3 DNA reads as TGTGCCAGCAGCGTGACAGGTGCTCGATTAGATACGCAGTATTTT. Amino acid sequence: CASSVTGARLDTQYF.

The chain combines TRBV6-5 with TRBJ2-7, with TRBD2 matching over 11 bases. CDR1 and CDR2 from the germline V gene are MNHEY and SVGAGI. Unmatched junction bases numbered 8, after V lost 6 bases and J lost 4 bases. The CDR3 consists of 15 residues. The CDR3 loop reads CASSRNPSGGYEQYF. The CDR3 DNA reads TGTGCCAGCAGCCGAAATCCTAGCGGGGGGTACGAGCAGTACTTC.

J is TRBJ2-3 and V is TRBV5-6; D possibly corresponds to TRBD2 (5 bases). The CDR3 extends over 16 amino acids. Trimming stripped 1 base from V and 0 bases from J, with 12 bases between. Germline lookup yields CDR1 SGHDT and CDR2 YYEEEE. The CDR3 DNA reads TGTGCCAGCAGCTTGTTACGGGGAGCTAGCACAGATACGCAGTATTTT. It codes for CASSLLRGASTDTQYF.

A single count supports this clone. V usage is TRBV6-5 and J usage is TRBJ1-5; TRBD1 matches 9 bases. The ends lost 6 bases at V and 3 bases at J; junction bases unmatched: 6. Germline-derived CDR1 and CDR2 are MNHEY and SVGAGI. This CDR3 contains 15 residues. In nucleotides, the CDR3 is TGTGCCAGCAGCCGGACAGGGGTTAACAATCAGCCCCAGCATTTT. Its protein is CASSRTGVNNQPQHF.

The J gene is TRBJ2-5, the V gene TRBV5-7, with 7 bases lining up with TRBD2. TRBV5-7 is an open reading frame, and its role is uncertain. This CDR3 has 17 amino acids. Trimming at V came to 0 bases and at J to 7 bases, leaving 15 bases not matched to a gene. The CDR3 here is CASSLVRRERGPGTQYF. The CDR3 DNA reads TGTGCCAGCAGCTTGGTTCGGCGGGAGAGGGGCCCGGGGACCCAGTACTTC.

Here the CDR3 reads CASSRQGYQPQHF. Here the CDR3 DNA reads TGTGCCAGCAGTCGACAGGGGTATCAGCCCCAGCATTTT. The chain combines TRBV6-2 or TRBV6-3 with TRBJ1-5; 8 bases agree with TRBD1. The V segment lost 5 bases and the J segment 5 bases; nucleotides outside the gene matches: 2. There are 13 residues in the CDR3. Germline V gene sequence: CDR1 MNHEY, CDR2 SVGEGT.